Described below is a single T cell receptor (beta chain) sequence and its context. Method: immunoSEQ multiplex PCR; TCRdb's copy keeps in-frame clones and lacks some. Here the sample spans more than 50,000 clones, 89% being singletons. This specimen belongs to a study of T cell changes during pregnancy in multiple sclerosis. From germline, CDR1 is KGHSH and CDR2 LQKENI. This CDR3 region has 13 residues. V lost 4 bases and J 3 bases, leaving 9 bases between the germline ends. The material sequenced was peripheral blood, taken in the first trimester of pregnancy. The receptor's source is a female donor with multiple sclerosis, enrolled in a pregnancy study. The rearrangement uses TRBV18 and TRBJ1-1; D possibly corresponds to TRBD1 (6 bases). The CDR3 DNA reads TGTGCCAGCTCACGGGACACCGACACTGAAGCTTTCTTT. This encodes CASSRDTDTEAFF.